This TCR beta chain was recorded in a study of blood T cell repertoires in COVID-19. Study-level information: Donors in the United States, Italy and Spain gave samples during acute or convalescent COVID-19. The cDNA or gDNA used as material had been derived from T cells, B-cell-depleted T cells, or PBMCs.

The CDR3 consists of 16 residues. In germline, CDR1 is SGHRS, CDR2 YFSETQ. Germline trimming cut 0 bases from V and 5 bases from J; bases unmatched to any gene: 5. Using immunoSEQ multiplex PCR, the repertoire was profiled, and TCRdb retains in-frame clones only, with some absent. The repertoire consists of a few hundred thousand clones, with around 85% occurring once and the leading ten covering under 6.5%. The rearrangement links TRBV5-1 to TRBJ2-1, with 10 positions matching TRBD1. The TCR was taken from a man between 60 and 70 years old with acute or convalescent COVID-19. Sequencing used peripheral blood. The DNA for the CDR3 is TGCGCCAGCAGCTTGGCCGTGGGACAGGGGAACAATGAGCAGTTCTTC. The encoded protein is CASSLAVGQGNNEQFF. The full variable domain, its missing parts supplied by reference TRBV5-1 and TRBJ2-1, is KAGVTQTPRYLIKTRGQQVTLSCSPISGHRSVSWYQQTPGQGLQFLFEYFSETQRNKGNFPGRFSGRQFSNSRSEMNVSTLELGDSALYLCASSLAVGQGNNEQFFGPGTRLTVL.